The next 15 T cell receptor beta chains were all read from a single sample in a study of lymphopenia after photon versus proton radiotherapy. Sequencing was performed with immunoSEQ multiplex PCR; in TCRdb, only in-frame clones are kept and a portion is missing. The table records 50,000 or so clones, 92% of them present only once. Sequencing was performed on peripheral blood, taken from a patient treated with photon-based radiotherapy. The receptors were gathered from a middle-aged woman with cholangiocarcinoma.

The chain couples TRBV11-2 to TRBJ2-1; 9 nucleotides line up with TRBD1. CDR1 is SGHAT and CDR2 is FQNNGV in the germline V gene. Unmatched junction bases numbered 10, after V lost 4 bases and J lost 3 bases. There are 17 residues in the CDR3. CDR3 residues: CASSSPGDREGYNEQFF. The CDR3 region has the DNA TGTGCCAGCAGCTCACCCGGGGACAGGGAGGGCTACAATGAGCAGTTCTTC.

The genes are TRBV7-2 and TRBJ2-7; no reliable D call. The CDR3 is made up of 14 amino acids. V dropped 5 bases and J dropped 1 base, with 12 bases sitting between them. Germline CDR1 reads SGHTA; CDR2 reads FQGNSA. Here the CDR3 reads CASSPDPPSYEQYF. In DNA form, the CDR3 reads TGTGCCAGCAGCCCAGACCCCCCATCCTACGAGCAGTACTTC.

V and J are TRBV2 and TRBJ1-4; possible D gene TRBD1, 5 bases. The germline V and J ends were trimmed by 2 bases and 5 bases, with 9 bases remaining between them. The germline CDR1 and CDR2 sequences are SNHLY and FYNNEI. The CDR3 covers 14 residues. The CDR3 protein is CASSERGRNEKLFF. For the CDR3, the DNA is TGTGCCAGCAGTGAAAGGGGTAGGAATGAAAAACTGTTTTTT.

The chain employs TRBV2 and TRBJ2-4; 7 bases match TRBD1. The CDR3 has 15 residues. CDR1 is SNHLY and CDR2 is FYNNEI in the germline V gene. The junction had 5 bases not matched to a gene; V was cut back by 6 bases and J by 0 bases. CDR3 sequence: CASRGDSLAKNIQYF. In nucleotides, the CDR3 is TGTGCCAGCAGGGGGGACAGCCTAGCCAAAAACATTCAGTACTTC. The whole variable domain, remainder taken from reference TRBV2 and TRBJ2-4, is EPEVTQTPSHQVTQMGQEVILRCVPISNHLYFYWYRQILGQKVEFLVSFYNNEISEKSEIFDDQFSVERPDGSNFTLKIRSTKLEDSAMYFCASRGDSLAKNIQYFGAGTRLSVL.

V gene TRBV27 combines with J gene TRBJ2-7, with TRBD2 matching 9 bases. Germline assignment: CDR1 MNHEY and CDR2 SMNVEV (reference sequence). The CDR3 has 14 residues. The V gene end was trimmed by 7 bases and the J gene end by 1 base; junction bases not matched to a gene: 5. CDR3 nucleotide sequence: TGTGCCAGCAAGACGGGACTAGCTTCCTACGAGCAGTACTTC. Translating it yields CASKTGLASYEQYF.

This clone appeared a single time. V is TRBV5-4 and J is TRBJ2-5; TRBD1 matches at 7 bases. The ends lost 5 bases at V and 0 bases at J; junction bases unmatched: 10. This CDR3 comprises 16 residues. Germline V lookup: CDR1 SGHNT, CDR2 YYREEE (reference sequence). For the CDR3, the DNA is TGTGCCAGCAGTTCTCGGACAGGAACAAACCAAGAGACCCAGTACTTC. This gives the protein CASSSRTGTNQETQYF.

This clone was detected only a few times. The chain couples TRBV6-1 to TRBJ1-5; TRBD1 aligns across 7 bases. This CDR3 spans 14 amino acids. V shed 8 bases and J 4 bases; nucleotides not matched to a gene: 8. From germline, CDR1 is MNHNS and CDR2 SASEGT. CDR3 nucleotides: TGTGCCAGCCTGACAGGGTTTGGTAATCAGCCCCAGCATTTT. Its translation is CASLTGFGNQPQHF.

This chain uses TRBV6-5 with TRBJ1-5; 7 nucleotides agree with TRBD1. Losses at the gene ends were 6 bases for V and 4 bases for J; bases not matched to a gene: 9. The CDR3 has 15 amino acids. Germline loops: CDR1 MNHEY, CDR2 SVGAGI. The CDR3 is CASRSNQGGNQPQHF. The CDR3 DNA reads TGTGCCAGCAGATCGAACCAGGGGGGGAATCAGCCCCAGCATTTT.

The chain links TRBV2 to TRBJ2-7, with D perhaps being TRBD1 or TRBD2 (6 bases each). The CDR3 runs 14 residues. Germline assignment: CDR1 SNHLY and CDR2 FYNNEI. V shed 7 bases and J shed 3 bases, with 16 bases lying between them. Here the CDR3 DNA reads TGTGCCAGCAATAGAGGGGGGCCCCTCTACGAGCAGTACTTC. This codes for CASNRGGPLYEQYF.

J is TRBJ1-1 and V is TRBV5-4; no firm D call. The CDR3 runs 15 residues. From germline, CDR1 is SGHNT and CDR2 YYREEE (reference sequence). Deletions cut 0 bases from V and 2 bases from J, with 11 bases between. CDR3 nucleotides: TGTGCCAGCAGCTTGGATTCAGCATCTAACACTGAAGCTTTCTTT. Amino acids: CASSLDSASNTEAFF.

The chain uses TRBV28 and TRBJ1-6; maybe TRBD1 (6 bases). Deletions cut 3 bases from V and 10 bases from J, with 19 bases between. Per the germline V gene, CDR1 is MDHEN and CDR2 is SYDVKM. The CDR3 totals 16 residues. The chain's CDR3 is CASSFRGRMEGSPLHF. The CDR3 nucleotides are TGTGCCAGCAGTTTTCGGGGGCGCATGGAGGGGTCACCCCTCCACTTT.

The V and J genes are TRBV11-2 and TRBJ1-2; possible D gene TRBD1, 6 bases. Germline V gene lookup returns CDR1 SGHAT and CDR2 FQNNGV. The V and J ends lost 5 bases and 3 bases respectively, with 22 bases between them. CDR3 length: 17 amino acids. The CDR3 is CASSPLATGWVDYGYTF. In DNA form, the CDR3 reads TGTGCCAGCAGCCCACTAGCAACAGGGTGGGTGGACTATGGCTACACCTTC. Based on the CDR3 plus reference TRBV11-2 and TRBJ1-2, the full variable domain is EAGVAQSPRYKIIEKRQSVAFWCNPISGHATLYWYQQILGQGPKLLIQFQNNGVVDDSQLPKDRFSAERLKGVDSTLKIQPAKLEDSAVYLCASSPLATGWVDYGYTFGSGTRLTVV.

In this sample, this clone turned up once. This sequence joins TRBV30 and TRBJ2-7; 8 bases match TRBD1. CDR1 and CDR2 (germline): GTSNPN, SVGIG (reference sequence). CDR3 length: 13 residues. J was trimmed by 2 bases and V by 3 bases; bases with no gene match: 3. The CDR3 loop is CAWRQGVTYEQYF. Written as DNA, the CDR3 is TGTGCCTGGAGACAGGGGGTGACCTACGAGCAGTACTTC.

This chain connects TRBV6-5 to TRBJ2-7, with a tentative D call TRBD2 (6 bases). CDR3 length: 15 amino acids. CDR1 and CDR2 (germline): MNHEY, SVGAGI. V shed 0 bases and J shed 12 bases, with 21 bases lying between them. The DNA for the CDR3 is TGTGCCAGCAGTTACTCGAGCGGTAGTATGACTAGTTTGTACTTC. Translation gives CASSYSSGSMTSLYF.

The chain carries TRBV9 and TRBJ2-7; a possible D gene is TRBD1 (6 bases). There are 13 residues in the CDR3. Germline CDR1 reads SGDLS; CDR2 reads YYNGEE. Deletions cut 0 bases from V and 6 bases from J, with 10 bases between. The CDR3: CASSVAEGGEQYF. For the CDR3, the DNA is TGTGCCAGCAGCGTAGCAGAAGGGGGCGAGCAGTACTTC.